The 2 T cell receptor beta chains presented below share a single source sample, sequenced in a study of T cells in Graves' hyperthyroidism and ophthalmopathy. The source material, RNA transcripts, was used to amplify TCR beta CDR3 regions. First-round RT-PCR targeting the TCR CDR3 was performed with the HTBI primer set. A single record per CDR3 protein comes from TCRdb applying MiXCR to the multiplex PCR reads. The table has 200,000 to 250,000 distinct CDR3 sequences, roughly 18% seen once; the top ten hold around two fifths. Sequenced: blood. The origin of the receptors is a middle-aged man with Graves' hyperthyroidism.

This clonotype was counted many times. The chain recombines TRBV24-1 with TRBJ1-4; the match to TRBD1 covers 10 bases. Per germline, CDR1 KGHDR and CDR2 SFDVKD. The CDR3 loop spans 15 amino acids. V was clipped by 3 bases and J by 8 bases; unmatched bases: 5. The CDR3 protein is CATSDPGTGEEKLFF. CDR3 nucleotides: TGTGCCACCAGTGATCCCGGGACAGGGGAAGAAAAACTGTTTTTT.

This clonotype was seen at least ten times. V usage is TRBV20-1 and J usage is TRBJ1-1, with D uncertain. Deletions cut 4 bases from V and 0 bases from J, with 18 bases between. The CDR3 spans 16 residues. Germline lookup yields CDR1 DFQATT and CDR2 SNEGSKA (reference sequence). CDR3 loop: CSATPRRSLMNTEAFF. The CDR3 nucleotides read TGCAGTGCTACCCCCCGGCGAAGCCTAATGAACACTGAAGCTTTCTTT.